Below are 8 T cell receptor beta chains sequenced from a single sample in a study of blood T cell repertoires in COVID-19. The protocol was immunoSEQ multiplex PCR, while the TCRdb copy is restricted to in-frame clones and leaves out a portion. The sample lists roughly 230,000 clones; approximately 80% were seen once. The sequenced material came from peripheral blood. All receptors derive from a woman aged 45-65 years with acute or convalescent COVID-19.

The chain links TRBV25-1 to TRBJ1-2, with unresolved D. Trimming took 11 bases from V and 5 from J, leaving 15 bases between them. CDR1 and CDR2 (germline): MGHDK, SYGVNS. The CDR3 sequence is 12 residues long. The CDR3 DNA is TGTGCCTGCGGTAGTAGTCGGTATGGCTACACCTTC. Its protein product is CACGSSRYGYTF.

The chain uses TRBV18 and TRBJ2-3; possibly TRBD2 for D (6 bases). Germline V CDR1 and CDR2: KGHSH, LQKENI. There are 13 residues in the CDR3. Trimming pared 8 bases from V and 0 bases from J, leaving 9 bases between. Here the CDR3 reads CASAGTSTDTQYF. CDR3 in DNA: TGTGCCAGCGCAGGGACTAGCACAGATACGCAGTATTTT.

The gene calls are TRBV19 and TRBJ2-2; D possibly corresponds to TRBD1 (6 bases). This CDR3 has 15 amino acids. Trimming pared 5 bases from V and 4 bases from J, leaving 14 bases between. From germline, CDR1 is LNHDA and CDR2 SQIVND (reference sequence). For the CDR3, the DNA is TGTGCCAGTAGTGCCCAGGGGAGAGGCACCGGGGAGCTGTTTTTT. It is translated as CASSAQGRGTGELFF.

The chain links TRBV19 to TRBJ1-2, with unresolved D. Trimming took off 5 bases at V and 3 bases at J, with 19 bases between the two ends. The CDR3 totals 16 residues. Germline values: CDR1 LNHDA, CDR2 SQIVND (reference sequence). The CDR3 region is CASSPRWSSVDYGYTF. The CDR3 DNA is TGTGCCAGTAGTCCCCGTTGGTCTTCGGTAGACTATGGCTACACCTTC. Together with reference TRBV19 and TRBJ1-2, the CDR3 gives the full variable domain: DGGITQSPKYLFRKEGQNVTLSCEQNLNHDAMYWYRQDPGQGLRLIYYSQIVNDFQKGDIAEGYSVSREKKESFPLTVTSAQKNPTAFYLCASSPRWSSVDYGYTFGSGTRLTVV.

The chain combines TRBV7-2 with TRBJ1-2; D remains ambiguous. The CDR3 consists of 13 residues. Germline assignment: CDR1 SGHTA and CDR2 FQGNSA. The V end was cut by 0 bases, the J end by 1 base, with 3 bases between. This chain's CDR3 is CASSLARNYGYTF. The CDR3 DNA sequence: TGTGCCAGCAGCTTAGCCCGTAACTATGGCTACACCTTC.

In this sample, this clone turned up once. The genes are TRBV10-3 and TRBJ1-6, with 10 positions matching TRBD1. CDR3 size: 15 residues. The V gene's germline CDR1 is ENHRY and CDR2 SYGVKD. V trimming: 0 bases; J trimming: 13 bases; junction bases outside the gene matches: 6. CDR3 protein: CAISESSGTGVPLHF. DNA of the CDR3: TGTGCCATCAGTGAGTCTTCCGGGACAGGGGTGCCCCTCCACTTT.

The V gene is TRBV19, the J gene TRBJ2-1; 11 nucleotides line up with TRBD1. This CDR3 has 20 amino acids. From germline, CDR1 is LNHDA and CDR2 SQIVND (reference sequence). V gave up 10 bases and J gave up 5 bases; unmatched junction bases: 25. The chain's CDR3 is CATKIGGFGQGAYVHNEQFF. CDR3 DNA: TGTGCCACAAAAATAGGGGGGTTCGGACAGGGGGCTTATGTCCACAATGAGCAGTTCTTC.

This clone has just one count. V gene TRBV7-8 combines with J gene TRBJ2-5; D gene ambiguous. V was shortened by 3 bases and J by 4 bases, with 6 bases between the two germline ends. In germline, CDR1 is SGHVS, CDR2 FQNEAQ. The CDR3 totals 12 residues. This CDR3 is CASSLATETQYF. CDR3 DNA: TGTGCCAGCAGCTTGGCCACAGAGACCCAGTACTTC.